A selection of T cell receptor beta chains follows, all from one sample in a study of OX40 agonist ivuxolimab in advanced cancers. Profiling relied on immunoSEQ multiplex PCR, and the TCRdb table lists in-frame clones only, not all of them. The sample has about 65,000 clones; around nine tenths are singletons. This specimen consisted of CD4+ or CD8+ T cells sorted from blood, obtained in a trial of the OX40 agonist ivuxolimab. These receptors came from an adult with an advanced solid tumor such as melanoma, head and neck, liver or kidney cancer. The CDR3 runs from the conserved cysteine through the conserved F or W. A D gene is named only where the DNA matches it firmly. Size is stated for part of the rows, as once, few or many counts, or as a class when the clone is expanded.

TRBV5-1	-	TRBJ2-2	-	TGCGCCAGCAGCCCGGGTCGTGTCGGGGAGCTGTTTTTT	CASSPGRVGELFF
TRBV2	once	TRBJ2-4	-	TGTGCCAGCAGAAGGACAGAGAAAAACATTCAGTACTTC	CASRRTEKNIQYF
TRBV5-1	-	TRBJ2-1	TRBD2	TGCGCCAGCAGCTTGGATCCTCGGACTAGCGGGGCCGGGCAGTTCTTC	CASSLDPRTSGAGQFF
TRBV4-1	-	TRBJ2-7	-	TGCGCCAGCAGCCAACCTTCTCGCGGGCTCCTCTCTAGTGAGCAGTACTTC	CASSQPSRGLLSSEQYF
TRBV30	-	TRBJ2-7	TRBD2	TGTGCCTGGAGTGTACGACTAGCGGGGGGGAGGTTCTACGAGCAGTACTTC	CAWSVRLAGGRFYEQYF
TRBV18	once	TRBJ2-1	TRBD1	TGTGCCAGCTCACGGACAGGGGGCAATGAGCAGTTCTTC	CASSRTGGNEQFF
TRBV7-9	-	TRBJ2-3	TRBD1	TGTGCCAGCGCGCTTCAGGAGAGACAGGGTGGTACAGATACGCAGTATTTT	CASALQERQGGTDTQYF
TRBV30	few	TRBJ1-1	-	TGTGCCTGGAGTGTACAGGTCACTGAAGCTTTCTTT	CAWSVQVTEAFF
TRBV6-5	-	TRBJ1-1	-	TGTGCCAGCAGACCCCCCGGAGGTGAAGCTTTCTTT	CASRPPGGEAFF
TRBV19	-	TRBJ2-1	-	TGTGCCAGTAGTCCCCGAGGGGGGGCAGGACAAAGCTCCTACAATGAGCAGTTCTTC	CASSPRGGAGQSSYNEQFF
TRBV19	few	TRBJ2-7	-	TGTGCCAGTAGTCCCGGGACCTTAGGGACCGAGCAGTACTTC	CASSPGTLGTEQYF
TRBV9	-	TRBJ2-5	TRBD1	TGTGCCAGCAGCGCCAATCCCACAGGGGGCCAGGAGACCCAGTACTTC	CASSANPTGGQETQYF
TRBV27	-	TRBJ1-5	-	TGTGCCAGCACTGAGACAGCGAACCTCCTGCCCCAGCATTTT	CASTETANLLPQHF
TRBV6-1	-	TRBJ2-3	TRBD2	TGTGCCAGCAGTGAATATGGACTAGCGGGGGGCACAGATACGCAGTATTTT	CASSEYGLAGGTDTQYF
TRBV6-5	-	TRBJ2-7	TRBD2	TGTGCCAGCAGTTTAGCGGGGGGCTACGAGCAGTACTTC	CASSLAGGYEQYF
TRBV27	-	TRBJ1-6	TRBD1	TGTGCCAGCAGTTTTACGGGACAGGGGAAAACTCGACGATCACCCCTCCACTTT	CASSFTGQGKTRRSPLHF
TRBV29-1	-	TRBJ1-2	-	TGCAGCGTAGACAGCTATGGCTACACCTTC	CSVDSYGYTF
TRBV7-7	-	TRBJ2-5	-	TGTGCTAGCAGCTACCGCGGGGGCAACCAAGAGACCCAGTACTTC	CASSYRGGNQETQYF
TRBV5-1	-	TRBJ2-7	-	TGCGCCAGCAGCGCAGGTTCCTACGAGCAGTACTTC	CASSAGSYEQYF
TRBV6-5	once	TRBJ2-7	-	TGTGCCAGCAGATACCGAGTGGGCCAAAGCTCCTACGAGCAGTACTTC	CASRYRVGQSSYEQYF
TRBV6-1	-	TRBJ2-3	-	TGTGCCAGCAGTGCAAGGTTTGGCACGAGCACAGATACGCAGTATTTT	CASSARFGTSTDTQYF
TRBV30	-	TRBJ2-6	-	TGTGCCTGGAGCCAGGCTGGGGCCAACGTCCTGACTTTC	CAWSQAGANVLTF
TRBV28	-	TRBJ1-2	-	TGTGCCAGCAGTTTAAATGGCTACACCTTC	CASSLNGYTF
TRBV28	-	TRBJ1-3	-	TGTGCCACCACCTCTGGGGGCTCTGGAAACACCATATATTTT	CATTSGGSGNTIYF
TRBV4-1	-	TRBJ1-4	-	TGCGCCAGCAGCCCCCCAGGGCAGGGTCATGAAAAACTGTTTTTT	CASSPPGQGHEKLFF
TRBV28	-	TRBJ2-3	-	TGTGCCAGCAGTCCAGGACGGGGTTGGTTCGATACGCAGTATTTT	CASSPGRGWFDTQYF
TRBV25-1	few	TRBJ1-6	-	TGTGCCAGCAGTGAAGCTGGCATAGATAATTCACCCCTCCACTTT	CASSEAGIDNSPLHF
TRBV5-1	-	TRBJ2-2	-	TGCGCCAGCAGCCCGGGGGCAGGGAACACCGGGGAGCTGTTTTTT	CASSPGAGNTGELFF
TRBV5-4	-	TRBJ2-3	-	TGTGCCAGCAGCTCCCCTAAGTTACCAACAGATACGCAGTATTTT	CASSSPKLPTDTQYF